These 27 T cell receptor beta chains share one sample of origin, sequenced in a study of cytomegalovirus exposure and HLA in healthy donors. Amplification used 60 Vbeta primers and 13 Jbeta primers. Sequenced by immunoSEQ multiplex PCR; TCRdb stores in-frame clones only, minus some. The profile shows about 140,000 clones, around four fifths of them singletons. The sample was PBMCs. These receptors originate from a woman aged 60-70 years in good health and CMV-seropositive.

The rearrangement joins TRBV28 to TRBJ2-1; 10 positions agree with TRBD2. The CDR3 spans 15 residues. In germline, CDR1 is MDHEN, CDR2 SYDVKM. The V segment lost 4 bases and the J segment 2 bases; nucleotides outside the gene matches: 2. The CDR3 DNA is TGTGCCAGCAGTTCTGGACTAGCGGCCTACAATGAGCAGTTCTTC. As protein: CASSSGLAAYNEQFF. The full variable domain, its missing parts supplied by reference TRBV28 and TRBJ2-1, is DVKVTQSSRYLVKRTGEKVFLECVQDMDHENMFWYRQDPGLGLRLIYFSYDVKMKEKGDIPEGYSVSREKKERFSLILESASTNQTSMYLCASSSGLAAYNEQFFGPGTRLTVL.

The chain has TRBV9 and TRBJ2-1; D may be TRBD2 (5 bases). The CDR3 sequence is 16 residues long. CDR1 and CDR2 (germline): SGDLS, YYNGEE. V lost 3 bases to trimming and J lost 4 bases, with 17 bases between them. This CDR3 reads CASSADLASQYNEQFF. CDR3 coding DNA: TGTGCCAGCAGCGCCGACCTAGCCTCTCAGTACAATGAGCAGTTCTTC.

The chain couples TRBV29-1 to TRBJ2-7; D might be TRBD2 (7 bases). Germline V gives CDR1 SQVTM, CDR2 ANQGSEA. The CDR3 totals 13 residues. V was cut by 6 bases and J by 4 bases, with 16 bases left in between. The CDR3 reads CSVRSGGRYEQYF. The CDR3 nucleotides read TGCAGCGTAAGATCGGGGGGCAGGTACGAGCAGTACTTC.

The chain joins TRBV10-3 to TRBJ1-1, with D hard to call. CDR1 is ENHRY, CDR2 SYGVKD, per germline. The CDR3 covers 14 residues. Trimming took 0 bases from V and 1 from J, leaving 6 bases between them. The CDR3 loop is CAISESFWNTEAFF. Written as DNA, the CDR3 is TGTGCCATCAGTGAGTCTTTCTGGAACACTGAAGCTTTCTTT.

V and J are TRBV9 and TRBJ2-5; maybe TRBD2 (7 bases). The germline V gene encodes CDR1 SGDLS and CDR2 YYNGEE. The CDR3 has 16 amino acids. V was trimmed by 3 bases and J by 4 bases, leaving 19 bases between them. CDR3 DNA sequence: TGTGCCAGCAGCGCCGACTATGGGGGGGCAGGAGAGACCCAGTACTTC. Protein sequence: CASSADYGGAGETQYF.

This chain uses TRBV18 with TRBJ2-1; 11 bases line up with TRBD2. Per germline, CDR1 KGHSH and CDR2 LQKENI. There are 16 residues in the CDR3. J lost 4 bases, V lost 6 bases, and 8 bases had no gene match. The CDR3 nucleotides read TGTGCCAGCTCTCCCTTCCGACTAGCGGGATACAATGAGCAGTTCTTC. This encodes CASSPFRLAGYNEQFF.

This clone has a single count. CDR3 protein: CASSLGPTGQGGYEQYF. CDR3 nucleotides: TGTGCCAGCAGCTTAGGACCTACGGGACAGGGGGGCTACGAGCAGTACTTC. The chain couples TRBV11-2 to TRBJ2-7, with 11 nucleotides matching TRBD1. CDR1 and CDR2 from the germline V gene are SGHAT and FQNNGV. V was clipped by 1 base and J by 3 bases; unmatched bases: 8. The CDR3 is made up of 17 amino acids.

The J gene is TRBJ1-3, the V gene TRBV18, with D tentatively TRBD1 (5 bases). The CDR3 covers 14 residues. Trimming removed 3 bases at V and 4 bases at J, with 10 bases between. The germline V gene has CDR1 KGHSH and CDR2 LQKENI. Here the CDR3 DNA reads TGTGCCAGCTCACCTCCGACAGAAGGAAACACCATATATTTT. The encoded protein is CASSPPTEGNTIYF.

As DNA, the CDR3 is TGTGCCAGCAGCTTTGGAACTGGGAGTAGGTCCTACGAGCAGTACTTC. Encoded protein: CASSFGTGSRSYEQYF. The chain joins TRBV7-8 to TRBJ2-7, with a possible D match to TRBD2 (5 bases). Trimming shortened V by 3 bases and J by 1 base, and 16 bases separated the two germline ends. The germline V gene encodes CDR1 SGHVS and CDR2 FQNEAQ. The CDR3 is made up of 16 amino acids.

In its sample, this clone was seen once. CDR3 protein: CASTRGVDRDPYEQYF. Here the CDR3 DNA reads TGTGCCAGCACTAGGGGGGTGGACAGGGATCCCTACGAGCAGTACTTC. The chain combines TRBV2 with TRBJ2-7; 8 bases are shared with TRBD1. This CDR3 comprises 16 residues. The trim removed 7 bases at V and 2 bases at J, leaving 13 bases unmatched. From germline, CDR1 is SNHLY and CDR2 FYNNEI.

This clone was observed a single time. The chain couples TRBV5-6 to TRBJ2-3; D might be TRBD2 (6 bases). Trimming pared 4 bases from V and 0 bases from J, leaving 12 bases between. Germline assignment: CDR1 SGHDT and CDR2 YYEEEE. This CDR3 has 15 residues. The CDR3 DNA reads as TGTGCCAGCAGCCTATATGGGGGGAGCACAGATACGCAGTATTTT. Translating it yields CASSLYGGSTDTQYF.

The CDR3 region is CASSFAGVVDTEAFF. The CDR3 DNA follows: TGTGCCAGCAGTTTTGCGGGGGTAGTGGACACTGAAGCTTTCTTT. The V gene is TRBV27, the J gene TRBJ1-1; D might be TRBD1 (5 bases). The length of the CDR3 is 15 residues. Trimming took 3 bases from V and 3 from J, leaving 14 bases between them. Germline V gives CDR1 MNHEY, CDR2 SMNVEV (reference sequence).

The CDR3 is CASSETRGQSVTDTQYF. The CDR3 coding sequence is TGTGCCAGCAGTGAAACTAGGGGGCAATCGGTCACAGATACGCAGTATTTT. The chain is built from TRBV6-1 and TRBJ2-3; 7 bases line up with TRBD1. Germline-derived CDR1 and CDR2 are MNHNS and SASEGT. The CDR3 length is 17 residues. After removal of 2 bases from V and 2 bases from J, the junction contained 10 bases not matched to a gene.

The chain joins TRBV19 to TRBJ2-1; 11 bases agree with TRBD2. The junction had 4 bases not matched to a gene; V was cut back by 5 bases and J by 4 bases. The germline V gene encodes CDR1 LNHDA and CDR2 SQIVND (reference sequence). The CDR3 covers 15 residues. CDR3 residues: CASSLAGGLYNEQFF. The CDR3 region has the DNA TGTGCCAGTAGTTTAGCGGGAGGGCTATACAATGAGCAGTTCTTC. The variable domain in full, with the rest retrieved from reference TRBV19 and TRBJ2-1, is DGGITQSPKYLFRKEGQNVTLSCEQNLNHDAMYWYRQDPGQGLRLIYYSQIVNDFQKGDIAEGYSVSREKKESFPLTVTSAQKNPTAFYLCASSLAGGLYNEQFFGPGTRLTVL.

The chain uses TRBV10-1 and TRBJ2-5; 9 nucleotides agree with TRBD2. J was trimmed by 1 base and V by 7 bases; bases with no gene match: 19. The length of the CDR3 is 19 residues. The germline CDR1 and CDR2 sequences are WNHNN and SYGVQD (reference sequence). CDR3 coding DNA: TGCGCCAGCATCCGCCCAGGGGACAGCGGGAGGTTCATCCAAGAGACCCAGTACTTC. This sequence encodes CASIRPGDSGRFIQETQYF.

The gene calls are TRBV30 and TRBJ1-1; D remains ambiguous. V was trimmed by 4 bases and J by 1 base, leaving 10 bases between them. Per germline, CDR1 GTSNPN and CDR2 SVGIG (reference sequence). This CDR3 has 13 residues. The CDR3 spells CAWTNSPNTEAFF. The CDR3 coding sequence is TGTGCCTGGACGAACAGCCCGAACACTGAAGCTTTCTTT.

CDR3 residues: CASSLTGGFRGAFF. The CDR3 nucleotides read TGTGCCAGCAGTCTCACAGGGGGGTTCCGAGGAGCTTTCTTT. The J gene is TRBJ1-1, the V gene TRBV28, with TRBD1 matching over 8 bases. Germline CDR1 and CDR2: MDHEN and SYDVKM. J was trimmed by 10 bases and V by 5 bases; bases with no gene match: 12. This CDR3 has 14 residues. The variable domain in full, completed from reference TRBV28 and TRBJ1-1, reads DVKVTQSSRYLVKRTGEKVFLECVQDMDHENMFWYRQDPGLGLRLIYFSYDVKMKEKGDIPEGYSVSREKKERFSLILESASTNQTSMYLCASSLTGGFRGAFFGQGTRLTVV.

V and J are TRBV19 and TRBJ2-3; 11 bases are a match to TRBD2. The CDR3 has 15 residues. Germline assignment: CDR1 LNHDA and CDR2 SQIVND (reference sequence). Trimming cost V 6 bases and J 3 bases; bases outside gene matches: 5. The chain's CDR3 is CASRSLAGGTDTQYF. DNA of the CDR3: TGTGCCAGTAGGTCGTTAGCGGGAGGGACAGATACGCAGTATTTT.

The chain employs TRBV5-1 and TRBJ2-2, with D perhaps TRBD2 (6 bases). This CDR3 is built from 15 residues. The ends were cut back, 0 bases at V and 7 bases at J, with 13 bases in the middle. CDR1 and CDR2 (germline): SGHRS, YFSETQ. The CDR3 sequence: CASSLVEGLDGELFF. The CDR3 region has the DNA TGCGCCAGCAGCTTGGTGGAGGGGTTGGACGGGGAGCTGTTTTTT. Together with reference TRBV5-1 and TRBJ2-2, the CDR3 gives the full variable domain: KAGVTQTPRYLIKTRGQQVTLSCSPISGHRSVSWYQQTPGQGLQFLFEYFSETQRNKGNFPGRFSGRQFSNSRSEMNVSTLELGDSALYLCASSLVEGLDGELFFGEGSRLTVL.

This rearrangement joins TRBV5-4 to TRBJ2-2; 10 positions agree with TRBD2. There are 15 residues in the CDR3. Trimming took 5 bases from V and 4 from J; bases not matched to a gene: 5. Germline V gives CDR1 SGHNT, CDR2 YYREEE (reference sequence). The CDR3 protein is CASSSLAGVTGELFF. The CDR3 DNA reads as TGTGCCAGCAGTAGCCTAGCGGGAGTCACCGGGGAGCTGTTTTTT.

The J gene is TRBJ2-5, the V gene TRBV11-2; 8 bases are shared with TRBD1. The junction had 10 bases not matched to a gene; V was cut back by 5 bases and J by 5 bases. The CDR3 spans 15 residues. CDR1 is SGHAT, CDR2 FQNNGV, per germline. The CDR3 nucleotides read TGTGCCAGCAGCGTCTTCGGACAGGGAACGGAGACCCAGTACTTC. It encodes CASSVFGQGTETQYF. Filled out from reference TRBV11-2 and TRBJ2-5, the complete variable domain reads EAGVAQSPRYKIIEKRQSVAFWCNPISGHATLYWYQQILGQGPKLLIQFQNNGVVDDSQLPKDRFSAERLKGVDSTLKIQPAKLEDSAVYLCASSVFGQGTETQYFGPGTRLLVL.

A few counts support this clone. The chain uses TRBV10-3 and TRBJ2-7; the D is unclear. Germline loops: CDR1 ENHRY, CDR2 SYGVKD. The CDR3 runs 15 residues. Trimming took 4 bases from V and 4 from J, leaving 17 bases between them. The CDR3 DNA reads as TGTGCCATCAGTGTCGCGGAGAAGATGCGGTACGAGCAGTACTTC. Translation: CAISVAEKMRYEQYF.

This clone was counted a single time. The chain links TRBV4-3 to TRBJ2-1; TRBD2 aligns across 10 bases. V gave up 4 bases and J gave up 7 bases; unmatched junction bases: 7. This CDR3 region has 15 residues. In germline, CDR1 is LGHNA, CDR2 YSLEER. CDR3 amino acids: CASSLGLAVSNEQFF. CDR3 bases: TGCGCCAGCAGCCTCGGACTAGCGGTCTCGAATGAGCAGTTCTTC.

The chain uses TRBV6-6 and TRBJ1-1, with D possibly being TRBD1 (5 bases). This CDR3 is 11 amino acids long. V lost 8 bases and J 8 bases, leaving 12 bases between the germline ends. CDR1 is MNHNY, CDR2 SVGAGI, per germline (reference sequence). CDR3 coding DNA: TGTGCCAGCGGCGAAAGACAGGAAGCTTTCTTT. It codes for CASGERQEAFF.

This CDR3 is CAWSVRGGLQPQHF. CDR3 nucleotides: TGTGCCTGGAGTGTACGGGGAGGGCTTCAGCCCCAGCATTTT. The chain has TRBV30 and TRBJ1-5; D unclear. The ends were cut back, 0 bases at V and 6 bases at J, with 12 bases in the middle. The CDR3 consists of 14 residues. From germline, CDR1 is GTSNPN and CDR2 SVGIG (reference sequence).

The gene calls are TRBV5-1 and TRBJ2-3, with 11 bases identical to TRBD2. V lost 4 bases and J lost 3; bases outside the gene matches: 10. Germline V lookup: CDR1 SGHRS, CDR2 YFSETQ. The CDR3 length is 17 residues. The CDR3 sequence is CASSPTPLAGGTDTQYF. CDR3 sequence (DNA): TGCGCCAGCAGCCCAACCCCTCTAGCGGGAGGTACAGATACGCAGTATTTT.

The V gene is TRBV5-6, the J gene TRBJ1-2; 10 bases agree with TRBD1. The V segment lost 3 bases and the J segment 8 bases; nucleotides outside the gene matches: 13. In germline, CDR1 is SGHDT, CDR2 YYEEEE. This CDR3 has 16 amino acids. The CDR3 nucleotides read TGTGCCAGCAGCTCAAGACTGAAGACAGGGGGCGAGGGCTACACCTTC. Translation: CASSSRLKTGGEGYTF. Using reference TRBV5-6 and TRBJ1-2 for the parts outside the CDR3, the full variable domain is DAGVTQSPTHLIKTRGQQVTLRCSPKSGHDTVSWYQQALGQGPQFIFQYYEEEERQRGNFPDRFSGHQFPNYSSELNVNALLLGDSALYLCASSSRLKTGGEGYTFGSGTRLTVV.